This T cell receptor beta chain was obtained from a study of response to subunit inactivated influenza vaccine. MiXCR, run by TCRdb on the RT-PCR reads, gives a single entry per CDR3 protein. Of hundreds of thousands of distinct CDR3 sequences in the sample, roughly 14% were seen once. Points from the study as a whole: Every seasonal influenza vaccination brings in few new T cells, the authors suggested.

Concerning this clonotype: The antigen remains undetermined.

Germline loops: CDR1 SGHTA, CDR2 FQGNSA. CDR3 length: 14 amino acids. Trimming shortened V by 5 bases and J by 4 bases, and 14 bases separated the two germline ends. The J gene is TRBJ1-2, the V gene TRBV7-2, with D possibly matching TRBD1 (5 bases). The source material was PBMCs from blood, sampled around 14 days before vaccination. This receptor was taken from a man between 45 and 60 years old who received an inactivated influenza vaccine. CDR3 sequence: CASSPQWGGYGYTF. The DNA for the CDR3 is TGTGCCAGCAGCCCACAGTGGGGGGGCTATGGCTACACCTTC.